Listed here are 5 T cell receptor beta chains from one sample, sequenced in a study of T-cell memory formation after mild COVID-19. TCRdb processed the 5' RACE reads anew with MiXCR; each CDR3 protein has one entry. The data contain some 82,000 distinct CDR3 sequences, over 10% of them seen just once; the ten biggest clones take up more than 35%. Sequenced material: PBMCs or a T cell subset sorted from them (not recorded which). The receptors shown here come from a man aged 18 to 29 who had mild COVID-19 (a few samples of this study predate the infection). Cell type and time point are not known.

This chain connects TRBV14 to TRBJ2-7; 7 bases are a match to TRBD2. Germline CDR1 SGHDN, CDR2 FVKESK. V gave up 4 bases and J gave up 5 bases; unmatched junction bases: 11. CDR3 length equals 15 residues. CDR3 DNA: TGTGCCAGCAGCCTCCCTTGGGGGGGAAATAACGAGCAGTACTTC. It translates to CASSLPWGGNNEQYF.

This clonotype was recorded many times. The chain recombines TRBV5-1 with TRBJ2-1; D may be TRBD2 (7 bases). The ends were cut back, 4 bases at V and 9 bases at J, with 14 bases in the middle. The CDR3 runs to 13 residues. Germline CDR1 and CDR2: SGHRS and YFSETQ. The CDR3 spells CASSGGAMAEQFF. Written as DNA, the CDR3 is TGCGCCAGCAGCGGGGGGGCGATGGCTGAGCAGTTCTTC.

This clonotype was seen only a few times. The DNA for the CDR3 is TGTGCCAGCAGTCCGGGGACAGGAGATCGGCCCCAGCATTTT. As protein: CASSPGTGDRPQHF. This rearrangement joins TRBV12-3 or TRBV12-4 to TRBJ1-5, with TRBD1 matching 8 bases. V lost 5 bases to trimming and J lost 9 bases; unmatched junction nucleotides: 9. This CDR3 is 14 amino acids long.

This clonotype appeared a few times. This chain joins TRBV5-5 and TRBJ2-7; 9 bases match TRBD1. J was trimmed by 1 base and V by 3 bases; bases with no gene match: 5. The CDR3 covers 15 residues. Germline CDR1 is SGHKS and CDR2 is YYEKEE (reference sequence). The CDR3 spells CASSWGQGVSYEQYF. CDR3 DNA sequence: TGTGCCAGCAGCTGGGGACAGGGAGTTTCCTACGAGCAGTACTTC.

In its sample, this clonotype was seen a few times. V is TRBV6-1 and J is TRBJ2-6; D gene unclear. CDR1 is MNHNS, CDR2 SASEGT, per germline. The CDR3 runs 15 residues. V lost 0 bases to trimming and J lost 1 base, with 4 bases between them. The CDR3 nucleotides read TGTGCCAGCAGTGAAGCAGGGTCTGGGGCCAACGTCCTGACTTTC. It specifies CASSEAGSGANVLTF.